The subject of this entry is one T cell receptor beta chain. The sample originates from a study of blood T cell repertoires in COVID-19. Background on the study: The United States, Italy and Spain provided the acute and convalescent COVID-19 samples. Sources were T cells, B-cell-depleted T cells, or PBMCs; the material itself was cDNA or gDNA.

As handled by the study authors: Scientists estimated how many nucleated cells there were by amplifying reference gene primers. The repertoire was sequenced with immunoSEQ multiplex PCR; TCRdb's copy has only in-frame clones and lacks some. The DNA was the basis for D and trimming; V, J and clone size are from that table. The sample lists more than 95,000 clones; 70% to 90% were seen once. Germline values: CDR1 SGHRS, CDR2 YFSETQ. The CDR3 is made up of 14 amino acids. The ends lost 4 bases at V and 5 bases at J; junction bases unmatched: 7. V gene TRBV5-1 combines with J gene TRBJ2-3, with 7 nucleotides matching TRBD1. The sequence was obtained from a human donor in a cohort sampled during active COVID-19. The sequenced sample was peripheral blood. CDR3 protein: CASSEGPGGDTQYF. CDR3 in DNA: TGCGCCAGCAGCGAGGGGCCAGGGGGAGATACGCAGTATTTT.